The 2 T cell receptor beta chains below were found in one sample sequenced in a study of cytomegalovirus exposure and HLA in healthy donors. Researchers ran the PCR with 60 Vbeta and 13 Jbeta primers. TCRdb's table, derived via immunoSEQ multiplex PCR, lists solely in-frame clones and lacks some. The repertoire holds more than 100,000 clones, about four fifths seen once, with roughly 1.1% in the top ten. The source material was PBMCs. These receptors all come from a male donor in good health and CMV-seronegative.

The chain combines TRBV9 with TRBJ1-6, with a possible D match to TRBD1 (5 bases). Germline assignment: CDR1 SGDLS and CDR2 YYNGEE. The length of the CDR3 is 16 residues. The V end lost 3 bases, the J end lost 8 bases, and 18 bases lay between the germline ends. Here the CDR3 DNA reads TGTGCCAGCAGCGCCTCTGGCAGGGCGCTCGATTCACCCCTCCACTTT. Translation gives CASSASGRALDSPLHF.

The J gene is TRBJ2-3, the V gene TRBV7-8, with TRBD2 matching 7 bases. This CDR3 has 16 residues. Trimming at V came to 4 bases and at J to 2 bases, leaving 9 bases not matched to a gene. CDR1 is SGHVS and CDR2 is FQNEAQ in the germline V gene. The CDR3 here is CASSSEPRGSTDTQYF. CDR3 DNA: TGTGCCAGCAGCTCAGAGCCGCGGGGGTCCACAGATACGCAGTATTTT.